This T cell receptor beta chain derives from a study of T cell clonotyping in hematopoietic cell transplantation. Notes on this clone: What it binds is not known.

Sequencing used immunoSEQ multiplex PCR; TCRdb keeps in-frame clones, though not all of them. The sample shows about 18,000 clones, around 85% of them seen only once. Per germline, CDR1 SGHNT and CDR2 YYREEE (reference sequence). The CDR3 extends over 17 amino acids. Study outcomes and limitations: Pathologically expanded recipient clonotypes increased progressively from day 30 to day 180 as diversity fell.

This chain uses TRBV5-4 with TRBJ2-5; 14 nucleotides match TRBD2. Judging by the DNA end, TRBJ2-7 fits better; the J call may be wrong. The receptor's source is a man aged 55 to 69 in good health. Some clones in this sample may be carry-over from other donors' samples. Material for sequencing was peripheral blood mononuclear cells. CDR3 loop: CASSVKTSGRAGYEQYF. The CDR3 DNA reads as TGTGCCAGCAGCGTGAAGACTAGCGGGAGGGCCGGGTACGAGCAGTACTTC.